Given below is one T cell receptor beta chain in context. CDR1 LNHDA and CDR2 SQIVND come from the germline V gene (reference sequence). V lost 6 bases to trimming and J lost 11 bases, with 23 bases between them. The CDR3 has 15 residues. The time point denotes: newly diagnosed, previously untreated cHL patient sample. Investigators isolated CD4+ T cells from thawed PBMCs through magnetic negative selection. Measured with immunoSEQ multiplex PCR; TCRdb has only the in-frame clones, and not every one. Among 20,000 to 25,000 clones listed, 75% to 90% were seen once. The source of the sample is a study of PD-1 blockade in classical Hodgkin lymphoma.

The receptor's source is a human donor with classical Hodgkin lymphoma. What was sequenced was CD4+ T cells from blood. The chain uses TRBV19 and TRBJ1-5; D not resolved. The CDR3 spells CASRNSLGVHRSQHF. The CDR3 nucleotides are TGTGCCAGTAGAAACAGCCTGGGTGTTCATCGGTCCCAGCATTTT. The whole variable domain, filled in from reference TRBV19 and TRBJ1-5, reads DGGITQSPKYLFRKEGQNVTLSCEQNLNHDAMYWYRQDPGQGLRLIYYSQIVNDFQKGDIAEGYSVSREKKESFPLTVTSAQKNPTAFYLCASRNSLGVHRSQHFGDGTRLSIL.